This TCR beta chain was documented in a study of T cells in tumors after PD-1 blockade. The wider study: Some patients also took daily vismodegib 150 mg during anti-PD-1 treatment.

Input was roughly 616 ng to 6,004 ng of genomic DNA from tumor or blood. Study-level findings and limits: Blood contained approximately 43% of the tumor's TCR clonotypes.

The CDR3 loop spans 14 amino acids. Germline V CDR1 and CDR2: SGHRS, YFSETQ. The ends were cut back, 5 bases at V and 4 bases at J, with 12 bases in the middle. TCRdb keeps only in-frame clones here, not all; method: immunoSEQ multiplex PCR. Of about 48,000 clones in the sample, over 75% are singletons; the top ten hold 4% to 4.5%. Turning to this clone: Antigen specificity is unknown.

V gene TRBV5-1 combines with J gene TRBJ2-2, with D unclear. Sequences were derived from PBMCs, sampled before anti-PD-1 treatment. The TCR was taken from a human donor with basal cell carcinoma. CDR3 sequence: CASSNISGTGELFF. The CDR3 DNA follows: TGCGCCAGCAGTAATATCTCGGGCACCGGGGAGCTGTTTTTT. The whole variable domain, remainder taken from reference TRBV5-1 and TRBJ2-2, is KAGVTQTPRYLIKTRGQQVTLSCSPISGHRSVSWYQQTPGQGLQFLFEYFSETQRNKGNFPGRFSGRQFSNSRSEMNVSTLELGDSALYLCASSNISGTGELFFGEGSRLTVL.